This is a list of T cell receptor beta chains from one sample in a study of blood T cell repertoires in COVID-19. Assay: immunoSEQ multiplex PCR; the TCRdb copy retains only in-frame clones and omits some. The table lists 150,000 to 200,000 clones, roughly three quarters of them singletons. Sequencing was carried out using PBMCs or T cells enriched from blood (not recorded which). Every receptor here comes from a woman in her forties or fifties with acute COVID-19. Both conserved end residues are part of each CDR3. A D gene is named only where the DNA matches it firmly. Rows may omit the clone size; those that give it use once, few, many or a size class.

clone size	D gene	V gene	J gene	CDR3 DNA	CDR3 protein
.	TRBD2	TRBV27	TRBJ2-2	TGTGCCAGCAGGAAAGCGGGGGGGCGAACCGGGGAGCTGTTTTTT	CASRKAGGRTGELFF
.	TRBD2	TRBV19	TRBJ2-5	TGTGCCAGTAGTCCATGGACTAGCGGGGACCAAGAGACCCAGTACTTC	CASSPWTSGDQETQYF
.	TRBD1	TRBV28	TRBJ1-5	TGTGCCAGCAGTTTATCCCCAAACAGGGGAAGCAATCAGCCCCAGCATTTT	CASSLSPNRGSNQPQHF
.	TRBD1	TRBV7-2	TRBJ2-5	TGTGCCAGCAGCCCGGGGACAGCTCAAGAGACCCAGTACTTC	CASSPGTAQETQYF
.	.	TRBV12-3/TRBV12-4	TRBJ1-5	TGTGCCAGCAGAATACGACAGAATCAGCCCCAGCATTTT	CASRIRQNQPQHF
.	TRBD1	TRBV11-2	TRBJ1-5	TGTGCCAGCAGCGCCGGGACAGATTATCAGCCCCAGCATTTT	CASSAGTDYQPQHF
.	TRBD2	TRBV7-2	TRBJ2-4	TGTGCCAGCAGCGCCCAACGGGGGGGACAGTACTTC	CASSAQRGGQYF
.	.	TRBV4-3	TRBJ1-2	TGCGCCAGCACGTCCGAGAGGGGGGGTAACTATGGCTACACCTTC	CASTSERGGNYGYTF
.	.	TRBV9	TRBJ1-1	TGTGCCAGCACCCTCCATGGGGGCTTAGAGGACACTGAAGCTTTCTTT	CASTLHGGLEDTEAFF
.	.	TRBV14	TRBJ2-5	TGTGCCAGCAGCCAAGACCGACAGTCAAAAGAGACCCAGTACTTC	CASSQDRQSKETQYF
once	TRBD1	TRBV19	TRBJ1-6	TGTGCCAGTAGTACAGCAGACAGGGCCTATAATTCACCCCTCCACTTT	CASSTADRAYNSPLHF
.	.	TRBV9	TRBJ1-2	TGTGCCAGCAGCGTAGATGGGGCCCTCGACTATGGCTACACCTTC	CASSVDGALDYGYTF
.	TRBD2	TRBV5-8	TRBJ2-3	TGTGCCAGCAGCTTCCTAGCGGGGGCTACCTCAGATACGCAGTATTTT	CASSFLAGATSDTQYF
.	.	TRBV19	TRBJ1-3	TGTGCCAGTAGTCCCACCCCCCGGGAGACAGAAAACACCATATATTTT	CASSPTPRETENTIYF
once	.	TRBV13	TRBJ2-5	TGTGCCAGCAGCTTAGAGCGGCAGGGAGGAGAGACCCAGTACTTC	CASSLERQGGETQYF
.	.	TRBV9	TRBJ1-3	TGTGCCAGCAGCGTAGAGACAGCCGCTGGAAACACCATATATTTT	CASSVETAAGNTIYF
.	.	TRBV29-1	TRBJ2-5	TGCAGCGTCCCCGACCGGCGGGTCCAAGAGACCCAGTACTTC	CSVPDRRVQETQYF
.	.	TRBV7-2	TRBJ2-3	TGTGCCAGCAGCGTCTCCGGGCGGGCCCTTAGCACGGGCACAGATACGCAGTATTTT	CASSVSGRALSTGTDTQYF
few	.	TRBV7-2	TRBJ2-5	TGTGCCAGCAGCTTAGATGGCGGGGAAGAGACCCAGTACTTC	CASSLDGGEETQYF
.	.	TRBV3-1/TRBV3-2	TRBJ1-6	TGTGCCAGCAGCCAAGCATTCAGAAATTCACCCCTCCACTTT	CASSQAFRNSPLHF
.	.	TRBV6-4	TRBJ2-2	TGTGCCAGCAGTGTCGGGATTGACGGGGAGCTGTTTTTT	CASSVGIDGELFF
.	.	TRBV3-1/TRBV3-2	TRBJ2-3	TGTGCCAGTCGGAGCACAGATACGCAGTATTTT	CASRSTDTQYF
few	.	TRBV5-8	TRBJ1-5	TGTGCCAGCAGCTTGTCCGGATCAGGGGCGCCCAATCAGCCCCAGCATTTT	CASSLSGSGAPNQPQHF
few	TRBD1	TRBV12-3/TRBV12-4	TRBJ1-1	TGTGCCAGCACCGCACTGACAGGGGGCAAAGCTTTCTTT	CASTALTGGKAFF
few	TRBD1	TRBV7-2	TRBJ1-1	TGTGCCAGCAGCTTAACAGGGACAGGCACTGAAGCTTTCTTT	CASSLTGTGTEAFF
.	TRBD1	TRBV7-8	TRBJ1-2	TGTGCCAGCAGCTTAAACGCTGGGACAGGAGGCTATGGCTACACCTTC	CASSLNAGTGGYGYTF
.	TRBD2	TRBV5-5	TRBJ2-3	TGTGCCAGCATAAGCGGGGGGGCGATAGATACGCAGTATTTT	CASISGGAIDTQYF
.	.	TRBV2	TRBJ1-2	TGTGCCAGTTTCCCAACCATTTTTCAGGGGTCTAACTATGGCTACACCTTC	CASFPTIFQGSNYGYTF
.	TRBD1	TRBV5-1	TRBJ2-5	TGCGCCAGCAGCCACGGAACCAGGGGGATTGAGACCCAGTACTTC	CASSHGTRGIETQYF
.	.	TRBV5-1	TRBJ2-4	TGCGCCAGCAGCTCCGAGGGCAGCATTCAGTACTTC	CASSSEGSIQYF
.	TRBD1	TRBV19	TRBJ1-5	TGTGCCAGTCTCGACAGGGGCAATAGCAATCAGCCCCAGCATTTT	CASLDRGNSNQPQHF
.	.	TRBV10-3	TRBJ2-5	TGTGCCATCAGTGAGATGGAACCCCGGAGGAGAGAGACCCAGTACTTC	CAISEMEPRRRETQYF
once	TRBD2	TRBV24-1	TRBJ2-1	TGTGCCACCAGTGACACGGGACTAGCGGGAGCCTACAATGAGCAGTTCTTC	CATSDTGLAGAYNEQFF
.	.	TRBV6-5	TRBJ1-2	TGTGCCAGCATATCAGGACAGAGAAGCTATGGCTACACCTTC	CASISGQRSYGYTF
.	TRBD1	TRBV5-1	TRBJ2-3	TGCGCCAGCAGCTGGGGGGACAGGGGTCGCACAGATACGCAGTATTTT	CASSWGDRGRTDTQYF
few	.	TRBV27	TRBJ1-1	TGTGCCAGCAGTTTAGTCGGCCGGGGTGAAGCTTTCTTT	CASSLVGRGEAFF
few	.	TRBV14	TRBJ2-2	TGTGCCAGCAGCCAAGAGAGTGTCACCGGGGAGCTGTTTTTT	CASSQESVTGELFF
.	.	TRBV4-1	TRBJ2-4	TGCGCCAGCAGCCGTAATTGGCCCGGCGGAACGGAATTAGCCAAAAACATTCAGTACTTC	CASSRNWPGGTELAKNIQYF
.	TRBD2	TRBV5-1	TRBJ2-5	TGCGCCAGCAGCACGGGACTAGCGGGGGTTCTGGGGACCCAGTACTTC	CASSTGLAGVLGTQYF
.	TRBD1	TRBV2	TRBJ1-1	TGTGCCAGCGTAAGGGACAGTAACACTGAAGCTTTCTTT	CASVRDSNTEAFF
.	TRBD1	TRBV5-3	TRBJ2-5	TGTGCCAGATGGGTGGACAGGGAAGAGACCCAGTACTTC	CARWVDREETQYF
.	.	TRBV5-1	TRBJ2-1	TGCGCCAGCAGCTTGAATGGACACTCGATGGACAATGAGCAGTTCTTC	CASSLNGHSMDNEQFF